There are a few counts of the clone carrying this TCR beta chain. Its antigen remains unidentified. Combining a sample-barcoded 5' primer with a J-beta primer mix, a second PCR ran for roughly 7 to 11 cycles. A template-switch adaptor that had 12 random nucleotides put a tag on each cDNA molecule. TCRdb fed the 5' RACE reads into MiXCR, producing one record per CDR3 protein. This sample yields about 2 million distinct CDR3 sequences, of which about 49% are seen a single time; 2.1% belongs to the top ten. This entry belongs to a study of blood T cells in healthy people across ages. Looked up from germline, CDR1 is ENHRY and CDR2 is SYGVKD. The CDR3 consists of 12 residues. Study results and caveats: Leaving the PBMCs unsorted stopped any conclusive comparison of naive versus antigen-experienced cells. There was no known CMV status for donors, so expanded clonotype changes were possibly confounded.

The TCR was taken from a woman in her thirties or forties in good health. The genes are TRBV10-3 and TRBJ2-5; TRBD1 matches at 8 bases. The DNA end is a closer match to TRBJ2-7, so the J assignment may be wrong. The sequenced material came from blood. The CDR3 sequence: CATLDREREQYF. CDR3 DNA: TGTGCCACCCTGGACAGGGAACGCGAGCAGTACTTC.